This TCR beta chain was sequenced in a study of cytomegalovirus exposure and HLA in healthy donors. The wider study: When 300 to 400 donors were genotyped, roughly 78% of them were found to fall in the Caucasian-associated ancestry cluster.

PCR amplification relied on 60 Vbeta primers (plus 13 Jbeta primers). TCRdb's table, derived via immunoSEQ multiplex PCR, lists solely in-frame clones and lacks some. This table holds around 210,000 clones, roughly 85% found once. Findings of the study overall: TCR beta V- and J-gene trimming, according to a later analysis, was linked to a missense DCLRE1C variant. Immune exposure data for these donors was limited to CMV serostatus. Reported findings show TCR beta sequences accurately forecast HLA-A and HLA-B alleles in most subjects.

This CDR3 is 13 amino acids long. V gave up 7 bases and J gave up 6 bases, with 15 bases separating them. Concerning this clone: The antigen is unknown.

This chain joins TRBV6-7 and TRBJ1-2, with D possibly being TRBD1 (5 bases). TRBV6-7 is known as an ORF, though its function is uncertain. Sequenced: PBMCs. The origin of this receptor is a girl under 10 years old in good health and CMV-seronegative. The chain's CDR3 is CASTQEQADGYTF. CDR3 DNA sequence: TGTGCCAGCACCCAAGAACAGGCCGATGGCTACACCTTC.